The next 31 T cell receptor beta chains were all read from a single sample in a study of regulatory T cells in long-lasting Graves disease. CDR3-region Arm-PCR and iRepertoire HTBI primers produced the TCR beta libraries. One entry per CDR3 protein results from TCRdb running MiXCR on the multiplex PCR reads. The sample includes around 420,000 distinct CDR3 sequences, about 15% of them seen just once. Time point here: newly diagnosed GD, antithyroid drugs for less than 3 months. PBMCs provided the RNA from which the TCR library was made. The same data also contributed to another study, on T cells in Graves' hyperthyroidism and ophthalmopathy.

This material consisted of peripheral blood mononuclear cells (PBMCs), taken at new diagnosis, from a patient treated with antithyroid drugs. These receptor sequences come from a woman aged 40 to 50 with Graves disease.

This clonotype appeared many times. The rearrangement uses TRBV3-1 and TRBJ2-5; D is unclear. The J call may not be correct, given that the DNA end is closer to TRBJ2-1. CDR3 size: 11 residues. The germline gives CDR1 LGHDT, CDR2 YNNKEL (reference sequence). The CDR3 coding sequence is TGTGCCAGCAGCCAAGTGGATGAGCAGTTCTTC. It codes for CASSQVDEQFF.

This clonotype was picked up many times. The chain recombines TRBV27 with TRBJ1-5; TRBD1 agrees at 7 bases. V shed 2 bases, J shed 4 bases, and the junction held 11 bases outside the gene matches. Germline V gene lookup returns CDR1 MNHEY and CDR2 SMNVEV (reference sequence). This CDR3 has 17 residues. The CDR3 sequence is CASSLTIGARGNQPQHF. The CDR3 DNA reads TGTGCCAGCAGTTTAACAATTGGTGCCAGGGGGAATCAGCCCCAGCATTTT.

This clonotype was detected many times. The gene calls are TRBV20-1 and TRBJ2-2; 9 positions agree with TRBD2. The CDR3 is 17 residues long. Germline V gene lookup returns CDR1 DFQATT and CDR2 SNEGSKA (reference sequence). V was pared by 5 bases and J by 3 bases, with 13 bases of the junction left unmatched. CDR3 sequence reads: CSAGRDRLADDTGELFF. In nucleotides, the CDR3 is TGCAGTGCTGGGAGGGACAGACTAGCGGATGACACCGGGGAGCTGTTTTTT.

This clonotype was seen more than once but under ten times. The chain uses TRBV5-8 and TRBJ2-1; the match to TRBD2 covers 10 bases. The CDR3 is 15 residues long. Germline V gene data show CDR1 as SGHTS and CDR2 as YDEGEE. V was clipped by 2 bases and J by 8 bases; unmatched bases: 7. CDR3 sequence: CASSLTSGILDEQFF. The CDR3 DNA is TGTGCCAGCAGCTTAACTAGCGGGATTTTGGATGAGCAGTTCTTC. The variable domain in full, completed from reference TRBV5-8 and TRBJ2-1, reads EAGVTQSPTHLIKTRGQQATLRCSPISGHTSVYWYQQALGLGLQFLLWYDEGEERNRGNFPPRFSGRQFPNYSSELNVNALELEDSALYLCASSLTSGILDEQFFGPGTRLTVL.

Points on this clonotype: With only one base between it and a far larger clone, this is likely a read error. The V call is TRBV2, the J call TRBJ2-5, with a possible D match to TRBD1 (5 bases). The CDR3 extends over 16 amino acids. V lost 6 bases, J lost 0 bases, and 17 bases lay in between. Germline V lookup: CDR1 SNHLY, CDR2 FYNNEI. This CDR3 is CASSLTGNPYQETQYF. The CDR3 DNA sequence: TGTGCCAGCAGCCTCACAGGCAATCCGTACCAAGAGACCCAGTACTTC.

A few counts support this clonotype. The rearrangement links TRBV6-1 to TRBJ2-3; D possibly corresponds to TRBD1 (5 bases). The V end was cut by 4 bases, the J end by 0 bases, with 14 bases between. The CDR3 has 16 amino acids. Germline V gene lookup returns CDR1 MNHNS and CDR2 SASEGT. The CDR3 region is CASSGGWMSSTDTQYF. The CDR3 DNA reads TGTGCCAGCAGTGGGGGCTGGATGTCAAGCACAGATACGCAGTATTTT.

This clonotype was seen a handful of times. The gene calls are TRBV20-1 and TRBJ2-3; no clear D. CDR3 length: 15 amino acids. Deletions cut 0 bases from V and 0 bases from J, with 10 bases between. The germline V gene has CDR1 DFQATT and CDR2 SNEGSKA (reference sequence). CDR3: CSARDPSRSTDTQYF. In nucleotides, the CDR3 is TGCAGTGCTAGAGACCCCTCGAGGAGCACAGATACGCAGTATTTT.

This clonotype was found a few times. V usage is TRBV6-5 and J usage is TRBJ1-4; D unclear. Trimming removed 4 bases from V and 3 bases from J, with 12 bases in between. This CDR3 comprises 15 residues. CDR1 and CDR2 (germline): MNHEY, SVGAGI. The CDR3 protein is CASSSSTGSNEKLFF. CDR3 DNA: TGTGCCAGCAGTTCCAGCACGGGTTCTAATGAAAAACTGTTTTTT.

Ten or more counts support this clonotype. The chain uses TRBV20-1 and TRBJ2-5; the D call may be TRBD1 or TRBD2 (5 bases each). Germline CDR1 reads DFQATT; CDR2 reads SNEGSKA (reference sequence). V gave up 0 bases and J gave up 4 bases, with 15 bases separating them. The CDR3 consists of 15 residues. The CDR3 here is CSARDGGRGRETQYF. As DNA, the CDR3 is TGCAGTGCTAGAGATGGGGGTAGGGGAAGAGAGACCCAGTACTTC.

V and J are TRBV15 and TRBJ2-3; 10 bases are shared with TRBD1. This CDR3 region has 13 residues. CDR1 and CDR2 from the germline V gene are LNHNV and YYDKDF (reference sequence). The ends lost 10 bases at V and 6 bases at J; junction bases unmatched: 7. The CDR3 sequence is CAIGQGGSDTQYF. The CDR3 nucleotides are TGTGCCATCGGACAGGGGGGTTCGGATACGCAGTATTTT.

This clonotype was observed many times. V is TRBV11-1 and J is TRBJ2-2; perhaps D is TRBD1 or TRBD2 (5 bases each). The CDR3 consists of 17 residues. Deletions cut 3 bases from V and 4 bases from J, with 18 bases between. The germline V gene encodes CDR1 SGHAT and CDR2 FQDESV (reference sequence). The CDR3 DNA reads TGTGCCAGCAGCTTGATGGGGGTCGGAGGACCCACCGGGGAGCTGTTTTTT. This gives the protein CASSLMGVGGPTGELFF. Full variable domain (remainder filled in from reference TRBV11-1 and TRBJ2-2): EAEVAQSPRYKITEKSQAVAFWCDPISGHATLYWYRQILGQGPELLVQFQDESVVDDSQLPKDRFSAERLKGVDSTLKIQPAELGDSAMYLCASSLMGVGGPTGELFFGEGSRLTVL.

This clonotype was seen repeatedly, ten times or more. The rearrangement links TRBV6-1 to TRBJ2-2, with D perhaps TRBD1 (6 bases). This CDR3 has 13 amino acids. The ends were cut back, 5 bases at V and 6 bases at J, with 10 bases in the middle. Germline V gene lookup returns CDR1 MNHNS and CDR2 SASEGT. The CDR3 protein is CASSQGQSGELFF. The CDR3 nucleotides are TGTGCCAGCAGTCAAGGACAGTCCGGGGAGCTGTTTTTT.

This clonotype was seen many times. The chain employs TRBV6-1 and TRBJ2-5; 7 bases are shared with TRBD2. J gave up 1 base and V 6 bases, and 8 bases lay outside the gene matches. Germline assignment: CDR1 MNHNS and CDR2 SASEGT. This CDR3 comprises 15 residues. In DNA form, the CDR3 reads TGTGCCAGCAGACCAACTATAGCGGGCCAAGAGACCCAGTACTTC. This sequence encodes CASRPTIAGQETQYF.

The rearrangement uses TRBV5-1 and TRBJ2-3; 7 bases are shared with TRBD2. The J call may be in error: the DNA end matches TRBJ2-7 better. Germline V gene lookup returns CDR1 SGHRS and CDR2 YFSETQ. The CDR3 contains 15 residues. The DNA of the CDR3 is TGCGCCAGCAGCTTGTACGCGGGAGCGTCGAACGAGCAGTACTTC. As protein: CASSLYAGASNEQYF.

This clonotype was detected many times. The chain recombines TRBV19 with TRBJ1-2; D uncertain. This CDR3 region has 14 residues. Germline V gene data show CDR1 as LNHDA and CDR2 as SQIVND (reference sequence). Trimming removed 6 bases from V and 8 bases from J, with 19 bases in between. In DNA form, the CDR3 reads TGTGCCAGTAGCATTGGAGAGGGAGAGCGGGGCTACACCTTC. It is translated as CASSIGEGERGYTF.

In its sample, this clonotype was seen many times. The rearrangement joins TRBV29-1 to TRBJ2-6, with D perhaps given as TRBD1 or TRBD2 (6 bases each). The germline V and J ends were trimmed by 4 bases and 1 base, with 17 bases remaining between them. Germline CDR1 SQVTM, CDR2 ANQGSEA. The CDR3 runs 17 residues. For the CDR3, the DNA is TGCAGCGTTGGAGGGGGGACAAGGGCTTCTGGGGCCAACGTCCTGACTTTC. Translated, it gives CSVGGGTRASGANVLTF.

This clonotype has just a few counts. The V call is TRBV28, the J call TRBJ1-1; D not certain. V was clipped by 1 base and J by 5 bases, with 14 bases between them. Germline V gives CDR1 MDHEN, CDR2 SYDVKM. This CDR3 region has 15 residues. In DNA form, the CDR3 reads TGTGCCAGCAGTTTATTAGTCCGGGAAGGAACTGAAGCTTTCTTT. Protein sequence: CASSLLVREGTEAFF.

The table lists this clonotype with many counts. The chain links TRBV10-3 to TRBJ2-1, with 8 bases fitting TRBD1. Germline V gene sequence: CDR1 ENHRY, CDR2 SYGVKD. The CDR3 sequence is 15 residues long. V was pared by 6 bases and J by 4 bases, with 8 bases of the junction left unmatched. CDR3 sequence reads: CAIRDTGGTYNEQFF. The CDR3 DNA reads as TGTGCCATCAGGGACACAGGGGGGACATACAATGAGCAGTTCTTC.

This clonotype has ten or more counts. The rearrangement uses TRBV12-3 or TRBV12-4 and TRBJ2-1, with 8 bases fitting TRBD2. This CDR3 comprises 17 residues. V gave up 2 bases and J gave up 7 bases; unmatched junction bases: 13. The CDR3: CASSLRLLTGGGNEQFF. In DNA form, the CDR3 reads TGTGCCAGCAGTTTAAGGCTCCTAACGGGAGGGGGGAATGAGCAGTTCTTC.

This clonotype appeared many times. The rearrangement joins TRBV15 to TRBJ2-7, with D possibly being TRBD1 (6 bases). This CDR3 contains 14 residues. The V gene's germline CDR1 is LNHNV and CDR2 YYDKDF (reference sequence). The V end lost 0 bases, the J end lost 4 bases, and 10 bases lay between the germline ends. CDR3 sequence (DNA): TGTGCCACCAGCAGAGATAAGGGGGTATACGAGCAGTACTTC. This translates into CATSRDKGVYEQYF.

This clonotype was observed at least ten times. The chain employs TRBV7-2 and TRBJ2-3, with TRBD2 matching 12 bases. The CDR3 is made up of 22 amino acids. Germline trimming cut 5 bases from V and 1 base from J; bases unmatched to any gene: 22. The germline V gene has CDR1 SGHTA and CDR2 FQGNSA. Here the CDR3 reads CASSTYHHGLAGGPRGTDTQYF. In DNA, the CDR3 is TGTGCCAGCAGCACCTATCATCATGGGCTAGCGGGAGGGCCGAGGGGCACAGATACGCAGTATTTT.

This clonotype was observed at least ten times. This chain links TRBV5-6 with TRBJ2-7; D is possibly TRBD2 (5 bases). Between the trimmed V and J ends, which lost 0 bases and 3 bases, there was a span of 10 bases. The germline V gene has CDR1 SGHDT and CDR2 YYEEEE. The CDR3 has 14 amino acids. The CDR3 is CASSLGVTSYEQYF. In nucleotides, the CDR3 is TGTGCCAGCAGCTTGGGCGTTACTAGCTACGAGCAGTACTTC.

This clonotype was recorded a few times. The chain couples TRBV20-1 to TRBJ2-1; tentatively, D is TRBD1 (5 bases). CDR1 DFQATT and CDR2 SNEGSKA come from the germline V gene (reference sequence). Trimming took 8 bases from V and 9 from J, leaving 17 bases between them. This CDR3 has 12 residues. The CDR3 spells CSTTLRVGEQFF. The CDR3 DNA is TGCAGTACTACGCTCAGGGTCGGTGAGCAGTTCTTC.

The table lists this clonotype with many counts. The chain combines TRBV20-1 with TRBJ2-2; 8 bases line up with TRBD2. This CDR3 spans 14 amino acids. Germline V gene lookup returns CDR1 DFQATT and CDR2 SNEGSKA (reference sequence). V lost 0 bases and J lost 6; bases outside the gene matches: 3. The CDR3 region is CSARDTGGPGELFF. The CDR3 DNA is TGCAGTGCTAGAGATACGGGAGGGCCCGGGGAGCTGTTTTTT.

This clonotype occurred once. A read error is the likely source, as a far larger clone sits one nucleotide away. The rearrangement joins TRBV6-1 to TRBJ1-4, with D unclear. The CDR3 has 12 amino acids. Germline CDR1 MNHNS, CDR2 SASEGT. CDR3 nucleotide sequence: TGTGTCAGCAGTGGGACTAATGAAAAACTGTTTTTT. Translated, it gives CVSSGTNEKLFF.

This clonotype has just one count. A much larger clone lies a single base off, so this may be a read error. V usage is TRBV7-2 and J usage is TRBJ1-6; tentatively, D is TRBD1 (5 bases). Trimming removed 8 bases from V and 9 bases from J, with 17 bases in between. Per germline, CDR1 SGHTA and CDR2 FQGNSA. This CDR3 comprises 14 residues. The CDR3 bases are TGTGCCAGCCTACACGGGGGAAAGGGTTCACCCCTCCACTTT. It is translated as CASLHGGKGSPLHF.

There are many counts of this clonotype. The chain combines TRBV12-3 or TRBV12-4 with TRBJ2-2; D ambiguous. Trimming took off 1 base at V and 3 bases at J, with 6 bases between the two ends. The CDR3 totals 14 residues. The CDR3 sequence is CASSLGRYTGELFF. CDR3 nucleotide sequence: TGTGCCAGCAGTTTAGGGCGTTACACCGGGGAGCTGTTTTTT.

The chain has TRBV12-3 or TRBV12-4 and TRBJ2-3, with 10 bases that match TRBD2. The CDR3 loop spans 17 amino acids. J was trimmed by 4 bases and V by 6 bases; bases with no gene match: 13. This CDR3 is CASSSQASGSGADTQYF. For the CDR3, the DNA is TGTGCCAGCAGCTCTCAGGCTAGCGGGAGTGGTGCAGATACGCAGTATTTT.

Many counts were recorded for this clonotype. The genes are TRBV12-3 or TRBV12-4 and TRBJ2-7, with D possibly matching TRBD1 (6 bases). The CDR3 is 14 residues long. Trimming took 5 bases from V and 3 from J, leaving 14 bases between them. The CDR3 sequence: CASSLSGHYYEQYF. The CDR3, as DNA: TGTGCCAGCAGTCTTTCGGGACACTACTACGAGCAGTACTTC.

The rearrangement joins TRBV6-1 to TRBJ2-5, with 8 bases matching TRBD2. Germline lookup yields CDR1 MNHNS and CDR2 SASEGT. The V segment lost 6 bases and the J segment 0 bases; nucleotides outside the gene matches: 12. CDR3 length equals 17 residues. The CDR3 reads CASSPGSLGLDQETQYF. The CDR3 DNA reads TGTGCCAGCAGCCCAGGGAGCCTGGGACTAGACCAAGAGACCCAGTACTTC.

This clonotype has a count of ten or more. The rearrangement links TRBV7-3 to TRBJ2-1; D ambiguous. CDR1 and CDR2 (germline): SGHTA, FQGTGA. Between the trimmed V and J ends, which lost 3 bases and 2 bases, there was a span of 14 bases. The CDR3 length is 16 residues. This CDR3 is CASSLSGLVTYNEQFF. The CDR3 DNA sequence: TGTGCCAGCAGCTTGAGTGGTCTTGTGACCTACAATGAGCAGTTCTTC.